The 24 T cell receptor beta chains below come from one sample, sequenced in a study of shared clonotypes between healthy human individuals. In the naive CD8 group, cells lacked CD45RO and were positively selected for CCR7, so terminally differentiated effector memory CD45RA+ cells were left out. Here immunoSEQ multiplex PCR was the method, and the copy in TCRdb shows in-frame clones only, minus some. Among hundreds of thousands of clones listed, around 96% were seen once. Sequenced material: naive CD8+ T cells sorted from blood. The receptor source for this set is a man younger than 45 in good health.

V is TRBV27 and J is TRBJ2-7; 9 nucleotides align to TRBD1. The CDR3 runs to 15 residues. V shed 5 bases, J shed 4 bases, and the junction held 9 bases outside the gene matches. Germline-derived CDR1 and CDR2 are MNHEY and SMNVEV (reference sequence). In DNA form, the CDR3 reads TGTGCCAGCAGTCTGAAACCGGGACAGGGTTACGAGCAGTACTTC. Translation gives CASSLKPGQGYEQYF.

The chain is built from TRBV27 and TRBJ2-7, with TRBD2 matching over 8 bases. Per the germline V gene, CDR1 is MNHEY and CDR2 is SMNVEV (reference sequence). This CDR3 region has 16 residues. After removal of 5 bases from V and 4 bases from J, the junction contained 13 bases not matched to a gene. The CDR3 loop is CASSPGTRKLPYEQYF. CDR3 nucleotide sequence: TGTGCCAGCAGTCCAGGGACTAGAAAGCTACCTTACGAGCAGTACTTC.

The CDR3 spells CASSYSNGGGNEQFF. DNA for the CDR3: TGTGCCAGCAGTTACTCGAATGGGGGTGGCAATGAGCAGTTCTTC. The J gene is TRBJ2-1, the V gene TRBV6-5; D possibly matches TRBD1 or TRBD2 (5 bases each). Germline V gives CDR1 MNHEY, CDR2 SVGAGI. This CDR3 has 15 amino acids. The ends were cut back, 0 bases at V and 6 bases at J, with 12 bases in the middle.

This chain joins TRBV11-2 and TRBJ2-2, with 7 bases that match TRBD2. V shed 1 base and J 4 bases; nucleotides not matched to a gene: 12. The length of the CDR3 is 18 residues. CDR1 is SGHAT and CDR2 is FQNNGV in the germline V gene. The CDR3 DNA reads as TGTGCCAGCAGCTTAGGTCCCGAGACTAGCCTTGTCACCGGGGAGCTGTTTTTT. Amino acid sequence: CASSLGPETSLVTGELFF. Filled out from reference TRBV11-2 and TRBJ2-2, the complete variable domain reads EAGVAQSPRYKIIEKRQSVAFWCNPISGHATLYWYQQILGQGPKLLIQFQNNGVVDDSQLPKDRFSAERLKGVDSTLKIQPAKLEDSAVYLCASSLGPETSLVTGELFFGEGSRLTVL.

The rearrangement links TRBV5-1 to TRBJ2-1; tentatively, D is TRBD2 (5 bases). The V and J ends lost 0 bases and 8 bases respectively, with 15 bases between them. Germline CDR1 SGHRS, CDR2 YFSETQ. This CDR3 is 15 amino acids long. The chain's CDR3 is CASSLGRYSGDEQFF. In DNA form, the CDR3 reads TGCGCCAGCAGCTTGGGGAGGTACTCCGGCGATGAGCAGTTCTTC.

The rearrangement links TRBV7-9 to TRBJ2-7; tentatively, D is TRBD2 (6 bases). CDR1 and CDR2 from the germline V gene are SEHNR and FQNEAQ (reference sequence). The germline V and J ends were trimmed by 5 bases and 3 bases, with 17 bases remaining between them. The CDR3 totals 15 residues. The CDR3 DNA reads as TGTGCCAGCAGCCATCCGGGACTGGCAAGCTACGAGCAGTACTTC. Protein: CASSHPGLASYEQYF.

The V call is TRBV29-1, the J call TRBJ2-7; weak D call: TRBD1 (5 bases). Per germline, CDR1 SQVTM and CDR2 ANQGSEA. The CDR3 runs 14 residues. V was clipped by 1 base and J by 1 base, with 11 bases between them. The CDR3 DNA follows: TGCAGCGTTGAAGTGCCCGACAGTTCCTACGAGCAGTACTTC. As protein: CSVEVPDSSYEQYF.

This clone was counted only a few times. CDR3 loop: CASSVDTDLYEQYF. In DNA, the CDR3 is TGTGCCAGCAGTGTCGACACGGACCTCTACGAGCAGTACTTC. The genes are TRBV2 and TRBJ2-7, with D unresolved. The CDR3 runs to 14 residues. V gave up 4 bases and J gave up 3 bases, with 13 bases separating them. The V gene's germline CDR1 is SNHLY and CDR2 FYNNEI.

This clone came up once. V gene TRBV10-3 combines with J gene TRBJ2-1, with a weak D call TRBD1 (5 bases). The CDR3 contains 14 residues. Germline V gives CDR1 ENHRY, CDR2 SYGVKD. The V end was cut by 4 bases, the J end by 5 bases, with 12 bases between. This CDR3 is CAISGMTEDNEQFF. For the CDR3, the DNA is TGTGCCATCAGTGGAATGACAGAAGACAATGAGCAGTTCTTC.

The CDR3 sequence: CASSAFPQREIREQYF. The CDR3 DNA reads TGTGCCAGCTCAGCATTTCCACAGCGGGAGATTCGGGAGCAGTACTTC. The chain recombines TRBV18 with TRBJ2-7; 8 nucleotides agree with TRBD2. Per the germline V gene, CDR1 is KGHSH and CDR2 is LQKENI. The CDR3 is 16 residues long. V lost 5 bases, J lost 7 bases, and 16 bases stayed unmatched.

For the CDR3, the DNA is TGCGCCAGCAGCCCGACAGGGGTATGGAATCAGCCCCAGCATTTT. Translated, it gives CASSPTGVWNQPQHF. V usage is TRBV5-1 and J usage is TRBJ1-5, with 8 nucleotides matching TRBD1. V trimming: 4 bases; J trimming: 4 bases; junction bases outside the gene matches: 7. CDR3 length: 15 residues. Germline V gene lookup returns CDR1 SGHRS and CDR2 YFSETQ.

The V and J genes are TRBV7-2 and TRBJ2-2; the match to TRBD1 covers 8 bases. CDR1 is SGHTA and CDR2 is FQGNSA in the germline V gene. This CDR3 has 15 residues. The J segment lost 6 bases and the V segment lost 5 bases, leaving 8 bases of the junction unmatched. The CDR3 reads CASSPLPGGSGELFF. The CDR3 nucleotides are TGTGCCAGCAGCCCCCTCCCAGGGGGCTCCGGGGAGCTGTTTTTT.

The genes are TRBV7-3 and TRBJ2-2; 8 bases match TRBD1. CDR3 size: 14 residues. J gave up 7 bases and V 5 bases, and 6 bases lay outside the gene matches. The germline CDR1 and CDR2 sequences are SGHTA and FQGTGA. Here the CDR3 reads CASSGTGGGGELFF. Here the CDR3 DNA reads TGTGCCAGCAGCGGAACAGGGGGTGGCGGGGAGCTGTTTTTT.

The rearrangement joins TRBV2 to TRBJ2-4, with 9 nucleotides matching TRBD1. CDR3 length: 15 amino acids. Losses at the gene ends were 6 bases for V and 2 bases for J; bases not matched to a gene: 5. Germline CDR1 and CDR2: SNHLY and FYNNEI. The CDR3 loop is CASRRTGESKNIQYF. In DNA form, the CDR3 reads TGTGCCAGCAGGAGGACAGGGGAGTCCAAAAACATTCAGTACTTC.

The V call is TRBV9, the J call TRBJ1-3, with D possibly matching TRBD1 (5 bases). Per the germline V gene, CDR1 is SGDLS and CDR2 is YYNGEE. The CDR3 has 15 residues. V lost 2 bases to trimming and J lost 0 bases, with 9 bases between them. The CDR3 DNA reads TGTGCCAGCAGCGTCCAGGGTAACTCTGGAAACACCATATATTTT. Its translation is CASSVQGNSGNTIYF.

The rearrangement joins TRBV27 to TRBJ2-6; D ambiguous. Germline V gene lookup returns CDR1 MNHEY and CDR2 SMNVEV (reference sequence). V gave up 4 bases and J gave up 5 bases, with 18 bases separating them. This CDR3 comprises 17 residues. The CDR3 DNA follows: TGTGCCAGCAGTTCTGTATCGCTACAAAGTCGGGCCAACGTCCTGACTTTC. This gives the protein CASSSVSLQSRANVLTF.

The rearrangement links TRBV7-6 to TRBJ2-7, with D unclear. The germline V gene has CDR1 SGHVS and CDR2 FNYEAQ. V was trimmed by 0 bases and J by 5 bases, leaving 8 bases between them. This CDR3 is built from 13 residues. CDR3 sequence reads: CASSLALTHEQYF. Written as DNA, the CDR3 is TGTGCCAGCAGCTTAGCCCTTACACACGAGCAGTACTTC.

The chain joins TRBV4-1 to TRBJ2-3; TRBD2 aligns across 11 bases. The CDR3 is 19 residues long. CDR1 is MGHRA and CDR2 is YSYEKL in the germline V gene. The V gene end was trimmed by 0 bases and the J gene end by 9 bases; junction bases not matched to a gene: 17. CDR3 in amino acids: CASSQEGQGSSGRASTQYF. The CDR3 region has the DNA TGCGCCAGCAGCCAAGAAGGGCAGGGGAGTAGCGGGAGGGCCTCCACGCAGTATTTT.

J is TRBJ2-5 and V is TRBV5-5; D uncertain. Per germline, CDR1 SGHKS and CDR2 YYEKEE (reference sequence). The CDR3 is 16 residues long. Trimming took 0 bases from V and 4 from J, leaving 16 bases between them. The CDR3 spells CASSLDLGSTGETQYF. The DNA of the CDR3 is TGTGCCAGCAGCTTGGATCTCGGCAGTACTGGAGAGACCCAGTACTTC. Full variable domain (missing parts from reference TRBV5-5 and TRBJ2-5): DAGVTQSPTHLIKTRGQQVTLRCSPISGHKSVSWYQQVLGQGPQFIFQYYEKEERGRGNFPDRFSARQFPNYSSELNVNALLLGDSALYLCASSLDLGSTGETQYFGPGTRLLVL.

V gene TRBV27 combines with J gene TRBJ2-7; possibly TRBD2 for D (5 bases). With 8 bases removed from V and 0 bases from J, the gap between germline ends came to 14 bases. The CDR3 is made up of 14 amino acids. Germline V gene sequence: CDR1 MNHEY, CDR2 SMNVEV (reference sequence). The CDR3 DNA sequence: TGTGCCAGCCGTCTGGCGGGCGTCTCCTACGAGCAGTACTTC. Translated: CASRLAGVSYEQYF.

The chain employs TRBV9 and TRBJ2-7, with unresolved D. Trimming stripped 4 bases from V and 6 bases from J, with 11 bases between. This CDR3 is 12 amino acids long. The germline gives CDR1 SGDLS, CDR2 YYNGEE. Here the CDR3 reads CASSPPRGEQYF. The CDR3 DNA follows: TGTGCCAGCAGCCCACCGAGAGGCGAGCAGTACTTC.

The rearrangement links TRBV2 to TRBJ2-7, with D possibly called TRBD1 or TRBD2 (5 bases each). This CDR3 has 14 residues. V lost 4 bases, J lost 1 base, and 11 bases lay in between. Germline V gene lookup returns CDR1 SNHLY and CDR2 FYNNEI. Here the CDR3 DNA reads TGTGCCAGCAGTGGAACGGGACGGTCCTACGAGCAGTACTTC. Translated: CASSGTGRSYEQYF.

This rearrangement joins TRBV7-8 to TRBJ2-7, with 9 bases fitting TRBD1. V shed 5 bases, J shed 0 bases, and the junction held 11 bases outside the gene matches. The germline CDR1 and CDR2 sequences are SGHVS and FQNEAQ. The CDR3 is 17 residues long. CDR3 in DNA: TGTGCCAGCAGCCAAAGGGCCGGGACAGGGATCTCCTACGAGCAGTACTTC. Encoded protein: CASSQRAGTGISYEQYF. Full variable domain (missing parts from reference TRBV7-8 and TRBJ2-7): GAGVSQSPRYKVAKRGQDVALRCDPISGHVSLFWYQQALGQGPEFLTYFQNEAQLDKSGLPSDRFFAERPEGSVSTLKIQRTQQEDSAVYLCASSQRAGTGISYEQYFGPGTRLTVT.

CDR3 DNA: TGTGCCAGCAGCTCTACCATGTACGAGCAGTACTTC. It yields the protein CASSSTMYEQYF. V and J are TRBV7-9 and TRBJ2-7; no clear D gene. V was trimmed by 4 bases and J by 4 bases, leaving 8 bases between them. Germline CDR1 reads SEHNR; CDR2 reads FQNEAQ (reference sequence). The length of the CDR3 is 12 residues.